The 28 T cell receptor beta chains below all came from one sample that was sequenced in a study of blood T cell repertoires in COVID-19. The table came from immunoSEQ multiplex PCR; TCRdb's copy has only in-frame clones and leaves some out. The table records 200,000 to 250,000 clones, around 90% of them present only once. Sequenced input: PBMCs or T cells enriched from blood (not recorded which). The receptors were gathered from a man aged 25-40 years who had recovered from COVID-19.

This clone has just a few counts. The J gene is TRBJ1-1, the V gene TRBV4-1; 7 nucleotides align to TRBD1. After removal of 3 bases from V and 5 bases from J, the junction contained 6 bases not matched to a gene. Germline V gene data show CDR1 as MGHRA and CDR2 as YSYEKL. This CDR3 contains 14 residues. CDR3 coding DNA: TGCGCCAGCAGCCAGTTTGACAGGGTTACTGAAGCTTTCTTT. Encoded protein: CASSQFDRVTEAFF.

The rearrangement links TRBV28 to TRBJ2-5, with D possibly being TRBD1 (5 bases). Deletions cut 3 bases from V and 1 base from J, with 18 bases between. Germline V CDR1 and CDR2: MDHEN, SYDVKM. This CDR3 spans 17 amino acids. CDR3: CASSFGAHSLPQETQYF. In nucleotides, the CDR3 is TGTGCCAGCAGTTTTGGGGCCCACAGCCTCCCCCAAGAGACCCAGTACTTC.

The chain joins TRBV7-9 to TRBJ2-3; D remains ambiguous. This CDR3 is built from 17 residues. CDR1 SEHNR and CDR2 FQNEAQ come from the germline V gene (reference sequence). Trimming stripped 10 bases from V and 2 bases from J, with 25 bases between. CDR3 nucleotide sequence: TGTGCCATTAAGATCCTCGTGGTAGTCCCTTACACAGATACGCAGTATTTT. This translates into CAIKILVVVPYTDTQYF.

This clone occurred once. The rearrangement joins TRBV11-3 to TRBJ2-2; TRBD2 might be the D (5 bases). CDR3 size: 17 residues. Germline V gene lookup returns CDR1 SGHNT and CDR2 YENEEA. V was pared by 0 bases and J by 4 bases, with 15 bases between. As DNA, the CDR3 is TGTGCCAGCAGCTTAGATCCAACTACCCGGGGCACCGGGGAGCTGTTTTTT. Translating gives CASSLDPTTRGTGELFF.

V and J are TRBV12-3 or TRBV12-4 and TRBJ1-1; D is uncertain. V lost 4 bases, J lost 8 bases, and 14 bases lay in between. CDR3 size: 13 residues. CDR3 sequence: CASSYYGASEAFF. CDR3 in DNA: TGTGCCAGCAGTTATTATGGTGCGTCAGAAGCTTTCTTT.

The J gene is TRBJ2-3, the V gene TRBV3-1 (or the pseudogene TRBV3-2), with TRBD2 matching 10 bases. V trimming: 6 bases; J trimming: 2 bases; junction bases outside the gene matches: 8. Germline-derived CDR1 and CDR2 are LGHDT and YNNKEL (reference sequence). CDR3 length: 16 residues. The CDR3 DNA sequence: TGTGCCAGCAGTCTATTTAGCGGGGGGTCCACAGATACGCAGTATTTT. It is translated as CASSLFSGGSTDTQYF.

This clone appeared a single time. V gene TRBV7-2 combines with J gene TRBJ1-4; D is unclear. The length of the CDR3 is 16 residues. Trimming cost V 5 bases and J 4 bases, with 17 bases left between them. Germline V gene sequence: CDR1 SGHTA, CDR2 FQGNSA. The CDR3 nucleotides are TGTGCCAGCAGCCCTACGGTGGGGAGAAGTAATGAAAAACTGTTTTTT. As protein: CASSPTVGRSNEKLFF.

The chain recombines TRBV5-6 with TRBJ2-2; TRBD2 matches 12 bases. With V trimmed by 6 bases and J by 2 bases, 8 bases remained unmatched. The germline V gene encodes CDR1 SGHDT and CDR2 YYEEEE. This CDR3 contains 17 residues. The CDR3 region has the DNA TGTGCCAGCACCCCATTGACTAGCGGGGGTAACACCGGGGAGCTGTTTTTT. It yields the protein CASTPLTSGGNTGELFF. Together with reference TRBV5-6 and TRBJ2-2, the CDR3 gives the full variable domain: DAGVTQSPTHLIKTRGQQVTLRCSPKSGHDTVSWYQQALGQGPQFIFQYYEEEERQRGNFPDRFSGHQFPNYSSELNVNALLLGDSALYLCASTPLTSGGNTGELFFGEGSRLTVL.

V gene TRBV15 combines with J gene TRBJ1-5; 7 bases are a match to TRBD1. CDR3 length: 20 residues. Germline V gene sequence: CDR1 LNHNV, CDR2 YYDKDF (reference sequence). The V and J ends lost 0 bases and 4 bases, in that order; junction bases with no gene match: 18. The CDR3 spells CATSRDQRGLGAGLNQPQHF. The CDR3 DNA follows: TGTGCCACCAGCAGAGATCAAAGGGGGCTAGGGGCTGGGCTGAATCAGCCCCAGCATTTT.

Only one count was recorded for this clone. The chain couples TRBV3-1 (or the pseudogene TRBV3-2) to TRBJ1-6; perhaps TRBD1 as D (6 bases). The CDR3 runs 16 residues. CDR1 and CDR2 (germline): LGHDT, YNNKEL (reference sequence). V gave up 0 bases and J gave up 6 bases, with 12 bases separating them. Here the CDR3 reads CASSQETGSSNSPLHF. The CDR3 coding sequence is TGTGCCAGCAGCCAAGAGACAGGCTCTTCTAATTCACCCCTCCACTTT.

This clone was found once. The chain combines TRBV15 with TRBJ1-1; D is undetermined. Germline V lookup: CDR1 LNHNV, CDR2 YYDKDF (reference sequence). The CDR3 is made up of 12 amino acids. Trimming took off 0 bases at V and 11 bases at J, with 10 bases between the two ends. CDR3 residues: CATSRDSSWAFF. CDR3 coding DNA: TGTGCCACCAGCAGAGATTCGAGTTGGGCTTTCTTT.

This chain's CDR3 is CASRQTGAFGEQYF. The CDR3 bases are TGTGCCAGCAGGCAAACAGGGGCCTTTGGCGAGCAGTACTTC. The gene calls are TRBV28 and TRBJ2-7; TRBD1 matches at 7 bases. The CDR3 is 14 amino acids. The V segment lost 6 bases and the J segment 6 bases; nucleotides outside the gene matches: 11. Germline loops: CDR1 MDHEN, CDR2 SYDVKM.

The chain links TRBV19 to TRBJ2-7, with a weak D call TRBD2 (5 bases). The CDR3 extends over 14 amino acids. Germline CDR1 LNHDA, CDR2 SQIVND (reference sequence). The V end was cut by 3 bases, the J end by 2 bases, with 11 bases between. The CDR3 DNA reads TGTGCCAGTAGTATGGGTGGAGGAACCTACGAGCAGTACTTC. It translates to CASSMGGGTYEQYF.

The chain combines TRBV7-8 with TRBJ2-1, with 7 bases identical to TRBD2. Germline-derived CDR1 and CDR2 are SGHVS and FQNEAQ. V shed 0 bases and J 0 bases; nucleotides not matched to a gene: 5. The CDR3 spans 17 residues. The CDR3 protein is CASSLARLAASYNEQFF. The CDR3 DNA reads TGTGCCAGCAGCTTAGCGAGGCTAGCGGCCTCCTACAATGAGCAGTTCTTC.

The CDR3 is CASSVVSRGGYNEQFF. In DNA, the CDR3 is TGTGCCAGCAGCGTAGTGTCCCGAGGGGGCTACAATGAGCAGTTCTTC. This rearrangement joins TRBV9 to TRBJ2-1; possible D gene TRBD1, 6 bases. The CDR3 spans 16 residues. Germline values: CDR1 SGDLS, CDR2 YYNGEE. Deletions cut 0 bases from V and 3 bases from J, with 13 bases between.

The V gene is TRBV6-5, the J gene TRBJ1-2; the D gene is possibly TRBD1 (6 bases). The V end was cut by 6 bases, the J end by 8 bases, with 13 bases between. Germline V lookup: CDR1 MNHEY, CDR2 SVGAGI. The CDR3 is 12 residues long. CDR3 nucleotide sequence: TGTGCCAGCAGCGTACAGGGTTCCGGCTACACCTTC. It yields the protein CASSVQGSGYTF.

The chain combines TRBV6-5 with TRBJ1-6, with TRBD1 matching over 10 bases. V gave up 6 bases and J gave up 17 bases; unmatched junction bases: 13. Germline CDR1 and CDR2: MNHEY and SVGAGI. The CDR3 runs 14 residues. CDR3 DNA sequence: TGTGCCAGCAGCATCCGGGACAGGGGACACCGAGTCCACTTT. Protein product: CASSIRDRGHRVHF.

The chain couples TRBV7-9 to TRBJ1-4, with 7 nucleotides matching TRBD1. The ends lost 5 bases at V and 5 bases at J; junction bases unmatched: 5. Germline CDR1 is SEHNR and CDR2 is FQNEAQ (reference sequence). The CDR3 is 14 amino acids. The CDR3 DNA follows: TGTGCCAGCAGCCGGGACAGCTTAAATGAAAAACTGTTTTTT. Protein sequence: CASSRDSLNEKLFF.

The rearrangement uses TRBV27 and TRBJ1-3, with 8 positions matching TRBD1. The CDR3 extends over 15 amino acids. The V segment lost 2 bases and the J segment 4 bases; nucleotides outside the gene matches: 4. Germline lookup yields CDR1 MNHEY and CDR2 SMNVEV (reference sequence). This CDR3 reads CASSLTGTGGNTIYF. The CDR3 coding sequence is TGTGCCAGCAGTTTAACCGGGACAGGAGGAAACACCATATATTTT.

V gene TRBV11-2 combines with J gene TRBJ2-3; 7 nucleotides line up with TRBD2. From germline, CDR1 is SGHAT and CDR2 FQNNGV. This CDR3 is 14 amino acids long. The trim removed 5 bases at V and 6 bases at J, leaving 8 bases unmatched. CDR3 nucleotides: TGTGCCAGCAGCCCGGGACTACCAAGGGATACGCAGTATTTT. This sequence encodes CASSPGLPRDTQYF.

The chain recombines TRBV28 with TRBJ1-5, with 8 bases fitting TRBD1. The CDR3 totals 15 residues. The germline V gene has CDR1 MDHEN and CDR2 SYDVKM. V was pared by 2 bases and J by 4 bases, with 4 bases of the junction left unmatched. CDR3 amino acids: CASSLIGQGNQPQHF. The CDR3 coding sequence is TGTGCCAGCAGTTTAATAGGACAGGGAAATCAGCCCCAGCATTTT.

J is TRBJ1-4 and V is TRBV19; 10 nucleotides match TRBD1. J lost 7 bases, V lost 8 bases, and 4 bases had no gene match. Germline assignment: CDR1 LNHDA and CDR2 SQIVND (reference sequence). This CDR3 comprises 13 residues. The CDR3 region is CASGRDRGEKLFF. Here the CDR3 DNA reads TGTGCCAGTGGCCGGGACAGGGGTGAAAAACTGTTTTTT.

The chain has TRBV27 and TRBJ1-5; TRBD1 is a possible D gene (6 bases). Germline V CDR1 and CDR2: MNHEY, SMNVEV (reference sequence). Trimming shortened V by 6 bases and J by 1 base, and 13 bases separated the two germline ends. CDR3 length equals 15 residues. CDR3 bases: TGTGCCAGCAGAAGCCAGGGGTACAGCAATCAGCCCCAGCATTTT. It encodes CASRSQGYSNQPQHF.

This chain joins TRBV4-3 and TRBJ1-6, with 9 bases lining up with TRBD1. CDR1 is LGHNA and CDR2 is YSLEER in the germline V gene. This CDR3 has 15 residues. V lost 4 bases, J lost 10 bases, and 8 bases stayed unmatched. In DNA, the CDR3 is TGCGCCAGCAGCCTTCACCGGGACAGGGAATCACCCCTCCACTTT. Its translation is CASSLHRDRESPLHF.

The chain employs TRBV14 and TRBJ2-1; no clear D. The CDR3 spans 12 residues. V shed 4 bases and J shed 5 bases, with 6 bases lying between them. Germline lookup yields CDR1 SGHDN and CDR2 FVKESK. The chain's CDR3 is CASSLHNNEQFF. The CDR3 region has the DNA TGTGCCAGCAGCCTTCACAACAATGAGCAGTTCTTC.

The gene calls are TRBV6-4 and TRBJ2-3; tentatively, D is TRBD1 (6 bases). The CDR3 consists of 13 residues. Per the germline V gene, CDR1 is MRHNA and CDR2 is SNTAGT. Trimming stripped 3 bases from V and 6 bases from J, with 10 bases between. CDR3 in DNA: TGTGCCAGCAGTGAGAACAGGGATGATACGCAGTATTTT. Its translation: CASSENRDDTQYF.

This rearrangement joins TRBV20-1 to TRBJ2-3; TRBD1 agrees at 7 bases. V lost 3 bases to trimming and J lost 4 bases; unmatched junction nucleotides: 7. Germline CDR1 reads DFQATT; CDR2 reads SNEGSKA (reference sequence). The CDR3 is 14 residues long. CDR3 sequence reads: CSASDRVGSDTQYF. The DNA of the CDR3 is TGCAGTGCTAGTGACAGGGTTGGGTCAGATACGCAGTATTTT.

The CDR3 reads CASSESGTANTEAFF. The CDR3 DNA is TGTGCCAGCAGTGAATCCGGGACAGCGAACACTGAAGCTTTCTTT. The chain combines TRBV25-1 with TRBJ1-1, with 7 bases that match TRBD1. The V gene's germline CDR1 is MGHDK and CDR2 SYGVNS. Trimming at V came to 1 base and at J to 1 base, leaving 3 bases not matched to a gene. This CDR3 spans 15 amino acids.